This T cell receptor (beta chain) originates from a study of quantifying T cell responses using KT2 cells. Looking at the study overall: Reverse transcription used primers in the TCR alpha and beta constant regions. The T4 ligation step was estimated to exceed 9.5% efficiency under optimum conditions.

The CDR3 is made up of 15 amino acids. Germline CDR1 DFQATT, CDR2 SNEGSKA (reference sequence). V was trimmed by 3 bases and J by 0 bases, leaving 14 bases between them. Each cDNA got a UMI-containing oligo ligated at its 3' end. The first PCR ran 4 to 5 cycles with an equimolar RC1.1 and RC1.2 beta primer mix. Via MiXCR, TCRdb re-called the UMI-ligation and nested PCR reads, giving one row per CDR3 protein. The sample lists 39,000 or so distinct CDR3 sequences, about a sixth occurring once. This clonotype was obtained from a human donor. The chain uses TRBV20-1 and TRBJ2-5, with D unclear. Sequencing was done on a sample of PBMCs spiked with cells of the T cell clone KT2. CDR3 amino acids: CSASIIYLDQETQYF. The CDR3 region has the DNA TGCAGTGCTAGTATAATCTACCTCGACCAAGAGACCCAGTACTTC.